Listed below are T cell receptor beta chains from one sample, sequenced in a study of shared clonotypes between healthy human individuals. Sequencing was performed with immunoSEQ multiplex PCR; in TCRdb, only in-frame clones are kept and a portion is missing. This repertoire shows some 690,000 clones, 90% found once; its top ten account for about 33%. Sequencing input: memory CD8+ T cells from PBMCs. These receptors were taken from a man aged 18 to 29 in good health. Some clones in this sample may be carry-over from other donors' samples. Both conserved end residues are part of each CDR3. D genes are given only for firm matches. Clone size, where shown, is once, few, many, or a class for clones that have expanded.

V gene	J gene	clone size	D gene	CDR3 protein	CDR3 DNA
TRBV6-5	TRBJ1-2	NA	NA	CASSYSRAAKLYGYTF	TGTGCCAGCAGTTACTCTCGGGCCGCCAAGCTCTATGGCTACACCTTC
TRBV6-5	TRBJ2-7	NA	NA	CASSEMGPATHEQYF	TGTGCCAGCAGCGAAATGGGACCGGCCACACACGAGCAGTACTTC
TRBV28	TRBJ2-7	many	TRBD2	CASSGSTTSDSSYEQYF	TGTGCCAGCAGCGGATCGACAACTAGCGATAGCTCCTACGAGCAGTACTTC
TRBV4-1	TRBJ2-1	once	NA	CASSQREDWVNEQFF	TGCGCCAGCAGCCAACGTGAGGATTGGGTGAATGAGCAGTTCTTC
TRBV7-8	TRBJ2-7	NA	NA	CASSQAPSYEQYF	TGTGCCAGCAGCCAAGCCCCATCCTACGAGCAGTACTTC
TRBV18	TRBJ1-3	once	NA	CASSRLGASGNTIYF	TGTGCCAGCTCACGTCTCGGCGCCTCTGGAAACACCATATATTTT
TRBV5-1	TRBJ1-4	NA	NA	CASRATGSDNEKLFF	TGCGCCAGCAGGGCAACAGGGTCGGATAATGAAAAACTGTTTTTT
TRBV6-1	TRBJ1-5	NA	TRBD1	CASSEGQGPTAPQHF	TGTGCCAGCAGTGAGGGACAGGGGCCCACCGCACCCCAGCATTTT
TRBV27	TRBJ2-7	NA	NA	CASSLRQAGVHEQYF	TGTGCCAGCAGTTTAAGGCAGGCCGGAGTCCACGAGCAGTACTTC
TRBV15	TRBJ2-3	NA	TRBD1	CATDTGAGDTQYF	TGTGCCACCGATACAGGGGCCGGGGATACGCAGTATTTT
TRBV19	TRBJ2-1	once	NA	CASSIFATGTFSHEQFF	TGTGCCAGTAGTATATTCGCGACAGGGACTTTTTCCCATGAGCAGTTCTTC
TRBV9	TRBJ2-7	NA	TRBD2	CASSPRLTSGPYEQYF	TGTGCCAGCAGCCCTCGTCTGACTAGCGGACCGTACGAGCAGTACTTC
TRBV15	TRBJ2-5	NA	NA	CATSGLLDHRTQYF	TGTGCCACCAGCGGACTACTAGACCATCGGACCCAGTACTTC
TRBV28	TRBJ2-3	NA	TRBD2	CASRGGVTDTQYF	TGTGCCAGCAGGGGGGGGGTCACAGATACGCAGTATTTT
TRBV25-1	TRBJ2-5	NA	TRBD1	CASSDRTGQETQYF	TGTGCCAGCAGTGATAGGACAGGGCAAGAGACCCAGTACTTC
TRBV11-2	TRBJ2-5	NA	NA	CASSFSLTGETQYF	TGTGCCAGCAGCTTTTCTTTAACCGGAGAGACCCAGTACTTC
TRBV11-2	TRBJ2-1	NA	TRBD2	CASSSAGGYNEQFF	TGTGCCAGCAGCTCAGCGGGAGGCTACAATGAGCAGTTCTTC
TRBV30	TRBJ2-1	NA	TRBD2	CAWSVPAGVFDNEQFF	TGTGCCTGGAGTGTACCAGCGGGAGTTTTTGACAATGAGCAGTTCTTC
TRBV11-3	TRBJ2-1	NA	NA	CASSSSWESQYNEQFF	TGTGCCAGCTCTAGCTCTTGGGAGTCGCAATACAATGAGCAGTTCTTC
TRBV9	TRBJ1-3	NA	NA	CASSVPGAPGNTIYF	TGTGCCAGCAGCGTACCAGGGGCTCCTGGAAACACCATATATTTT
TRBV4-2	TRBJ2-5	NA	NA	CASSQEQTVQETQYF	TGTGCCAGCAGCCAAGAACAGACGGTACAAGAGACCCAGTACTTC
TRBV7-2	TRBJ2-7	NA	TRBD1	CASSFGTGSYEQYF	TGTGCCAGCAGCTTCGGGACAGGTTCCTACGAGCAGTACTTC
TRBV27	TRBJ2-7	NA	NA	CASSLGLSYEQYF	TGTGCCAGCAGTTTAGGGTTGTCCTACGAGCAGTACTTC
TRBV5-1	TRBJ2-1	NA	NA	CASRMGAEQFF	TGCGCCAGCAGAATGGGAGCTGAGCAGTTCTTC
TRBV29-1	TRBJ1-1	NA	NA	CSAWAVGTEAFF	TGCAGCGCCTGGGCTGTGGGAACTGAAGCTTTCTTT
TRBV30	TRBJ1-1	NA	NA	CAWNPGEGNTEAFF	TGTGCCTGGAATCCAGGAGAGGGGAACACTGAAGCTTTCTTT
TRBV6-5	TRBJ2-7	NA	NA	CATTSGVGEQYF	TGTGCCACTACTTCTGGGGTCGGCGAGCAGTACTTC
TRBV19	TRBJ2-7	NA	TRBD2	CASRPRDYLYEQYF	TGTGCCAGTAGACCCCGGGACTACCTCTACGAGCAGTACTTC
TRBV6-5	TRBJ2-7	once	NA	CASRDGTFYKYF	TGTGCCAGCAGAGACGGGACTTTCTACAAGTACTTC
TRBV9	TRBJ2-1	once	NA	CASSVSRLASYNEQFF	TGTGCCAGCAGCGTATCTCGGCTAGCGTCCTACAATGAGCAGTTCTTC
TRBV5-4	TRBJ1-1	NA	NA	CASSSGSLQPEAFF	TGTGCCAGCAGTTCAGGGTCCCTTCAACCTGAAGCTTTCTTT
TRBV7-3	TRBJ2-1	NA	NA	CASGDGSYNEQFF	TGTGCCAGCGGGGACGGATCCTACAATGAGCAGTTCTTC
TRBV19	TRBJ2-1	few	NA	CASSIGPLEGNEQFF	TGTGCCAGTAGTATAGGGCCCCTCGAGGGCAATGAGCAGTTCTTC
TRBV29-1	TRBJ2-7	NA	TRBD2	CSDRRLAGAYEQYF	TGCAGCGACAGGAGACTAGCGGGAGCATACGAGCAGTACTTC
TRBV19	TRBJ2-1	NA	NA	CASTPPGKRLNNEQFF	TGTGCCAGTACCCCACCCGGCAAGCGGCTAAACAATGAGCAGTTCTTC
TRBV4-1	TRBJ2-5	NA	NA	CASSPGRGETQYF	TGCGCCAGCAGCCCGGGCCGAGGAGAGACCCAGTACTTC
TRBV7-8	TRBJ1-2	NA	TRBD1	CASSSPGGRSNYGYTF	TGTGCCAGCAGCAGCCCAGGGGGCAGGTCTAACTATGGCTACACCTTC
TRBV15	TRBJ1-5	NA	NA	CATATRDSNQPQHF	TGTGCCACAGCGACCCGGGACAGCAATCAGCCCCAGCATTTT
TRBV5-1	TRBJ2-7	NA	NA	CASSLRGQTPEQYF	TGCGCCAGCAGCTTACGGGGCCAAACCCCCGAGCAGTACTTC
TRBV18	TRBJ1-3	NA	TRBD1	CASSPADRSGNTIYF	TGTGCCAGCTCACCTGCGGACAGGTCTGGAAACACCATATATTTT
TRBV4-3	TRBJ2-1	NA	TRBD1	CASSRIWDRAYNEQFF	TGCGCCAGCAGCCGTATCTGGGACAGAGCGTACAATGAGCAGTTCTTC
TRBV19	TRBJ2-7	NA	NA	CASSAQGYEQYF	TGTGCCAGTAGTGCACAGGGCTACGAGCAGTACTTC
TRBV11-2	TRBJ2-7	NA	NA	CASSFLASTYEQYF	TGTGCCAGCAGCTTCTTGGCGAGTACCTACGAGCAGTACTTC
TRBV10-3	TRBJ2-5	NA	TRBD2	CAISVGGGKGTQYF	TGTGCCATCAGTGTTGGGGGGGGTAAGGGGACCCAGTACTTC
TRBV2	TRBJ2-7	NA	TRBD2	CASSEGPRTSSYEQYF	TGTGCCAGCAGTGAAGGTCCCCGGACTAGCTCCTACGAGCAGTACTTC
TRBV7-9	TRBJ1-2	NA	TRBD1	CASKFYDGTGAGYGYTF	TGTGCCAGCAAATTCTATGACGGGACAGGGGCAGGGTATGGCTACACCTTC
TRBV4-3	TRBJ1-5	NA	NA	CASSQDSWARNQPQHF	TGCGCCAGCAGCCAAGATAGTTGGGCCCGCAATCAGCCCCAGCATTTT
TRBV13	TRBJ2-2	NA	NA	CASSQTTGELFF	TGTGCCAGCAGCCAGACCACCGGGGAGCTGTTTTTT
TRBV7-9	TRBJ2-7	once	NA	CASSGDVRVYEQYF	TGTGCCAGCAGCGGTGACGTTCGGGTCTACGAGCAGTACTTC
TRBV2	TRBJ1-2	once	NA	CASSASPGITYGYTF	TGTGCCAGCAGTGCTTCACCGGGAATTACTTATGGCTACACCTTC
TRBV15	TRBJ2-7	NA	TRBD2	CATSRVIAGGSEQYF	TGTGCCACCAGCAGAGTAATAGCGGGAGGCTCCGAGCAGTACTTC
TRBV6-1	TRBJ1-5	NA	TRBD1	CASSDRGPRQPQHF	TGTGCCAGCAGTGACAGGGGGCCTCGGCAGCCCCAGCATTTT
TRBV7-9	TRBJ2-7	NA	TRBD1	CASSLDGTGRTYEQYF	TGTGCCAGCAGCTTAGACGGGACAGGACGTACCTACGAGCAGTACTTC
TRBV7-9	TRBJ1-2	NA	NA	CASSALPGSYGYTF	TGTGCCAGCAGCGCCCTTCCGGGGTCCTATGGCTACACCTTC
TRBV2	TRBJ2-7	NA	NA	CASSEARAHEQYF	TGTGCCAGCAGTGAAGCGCGGGCGCACGAGCAGTACTTC
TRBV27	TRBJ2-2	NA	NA	CASRTGNTGELFF	TGTGCCAGCAGGACAGGGAACACCGGGGAGCTGTTTTTT
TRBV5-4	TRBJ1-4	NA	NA	CASSLLVGGVNEKLFF	TGTGCCAGCAGCTTATTAGTGGGGGGGGTCAATGAAAAACTGTTTTTT
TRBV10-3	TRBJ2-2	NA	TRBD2	CATSSGGVGTGELFF	TGTGCCACCTCTAGTGGGGGGGTTGGCACCGGGGAGCTGTTTTTT
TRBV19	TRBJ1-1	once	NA	CASSIVSRMNTEAFF	TGTGCCAGTAGTATTGTCAGCAGAATGAACACTGAAGCTTTCTTT
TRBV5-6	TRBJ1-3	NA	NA	CASSLGQDSGNTIYF	TGTGCCAGCAGCTTGGGACAGGACTCTGGAAACACCATATATTTT